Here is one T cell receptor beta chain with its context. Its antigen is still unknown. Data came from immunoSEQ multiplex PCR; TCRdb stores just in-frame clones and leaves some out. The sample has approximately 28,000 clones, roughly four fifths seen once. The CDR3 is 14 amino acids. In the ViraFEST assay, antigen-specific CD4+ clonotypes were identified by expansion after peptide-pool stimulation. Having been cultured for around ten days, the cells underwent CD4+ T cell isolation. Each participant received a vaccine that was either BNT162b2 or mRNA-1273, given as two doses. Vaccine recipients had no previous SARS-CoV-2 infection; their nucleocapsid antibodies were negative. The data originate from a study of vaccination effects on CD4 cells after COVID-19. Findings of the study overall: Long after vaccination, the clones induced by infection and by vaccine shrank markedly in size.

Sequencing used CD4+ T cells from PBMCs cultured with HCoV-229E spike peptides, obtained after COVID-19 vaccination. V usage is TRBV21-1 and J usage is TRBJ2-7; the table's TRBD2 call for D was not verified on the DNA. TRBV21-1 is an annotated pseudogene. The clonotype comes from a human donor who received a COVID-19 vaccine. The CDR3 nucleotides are TGTGCCAGCAGCAAATTTGCGGGAGTCCGTGAGCAGTACTTC. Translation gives CASSKFAGVREQYF.